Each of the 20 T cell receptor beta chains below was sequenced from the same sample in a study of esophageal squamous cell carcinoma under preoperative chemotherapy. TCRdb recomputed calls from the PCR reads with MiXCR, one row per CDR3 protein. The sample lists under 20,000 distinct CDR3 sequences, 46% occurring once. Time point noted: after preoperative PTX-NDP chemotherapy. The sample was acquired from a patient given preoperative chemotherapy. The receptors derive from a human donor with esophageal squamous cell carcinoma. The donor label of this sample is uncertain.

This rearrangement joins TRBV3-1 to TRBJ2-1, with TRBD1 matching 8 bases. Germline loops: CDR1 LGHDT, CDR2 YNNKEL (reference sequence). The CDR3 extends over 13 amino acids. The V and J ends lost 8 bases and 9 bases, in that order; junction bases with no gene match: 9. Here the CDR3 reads CASSRQGIGEQFF. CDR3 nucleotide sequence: TGTGCCAGCTCGAGACAGGGGATAGGTGAGCAGTTCTTC.

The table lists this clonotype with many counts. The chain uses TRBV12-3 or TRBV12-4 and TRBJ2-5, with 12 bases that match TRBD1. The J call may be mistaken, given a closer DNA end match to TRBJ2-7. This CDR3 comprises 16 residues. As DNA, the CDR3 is TGTGCCAGCACCTCATACGGGACAGGGGGCGTCTACGAGCAGTACTTC. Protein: CASTSYGTGGVYEQYF.

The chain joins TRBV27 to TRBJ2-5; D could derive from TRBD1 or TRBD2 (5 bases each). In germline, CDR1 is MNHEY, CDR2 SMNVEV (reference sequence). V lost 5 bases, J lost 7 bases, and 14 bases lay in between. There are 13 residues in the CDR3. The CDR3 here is CASSLGPGGTQYF. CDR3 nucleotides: TGTGCCAGCAGTCTGGGGCCTGGGGGGACCCAGTACTTC.

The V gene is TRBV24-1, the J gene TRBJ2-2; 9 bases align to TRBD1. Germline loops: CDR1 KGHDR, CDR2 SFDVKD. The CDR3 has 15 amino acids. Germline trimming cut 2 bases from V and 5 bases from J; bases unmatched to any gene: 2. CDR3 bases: TGTGCCACCAGTGATTCGGGACAGGGAACCGGGGAGCTGTTTTTT. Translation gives CATSDSGQGTGELFF.

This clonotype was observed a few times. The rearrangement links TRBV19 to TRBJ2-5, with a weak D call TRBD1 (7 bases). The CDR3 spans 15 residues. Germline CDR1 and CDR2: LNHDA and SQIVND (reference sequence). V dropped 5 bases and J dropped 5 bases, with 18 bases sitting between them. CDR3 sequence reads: CASSLRQGGVETQYF. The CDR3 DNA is TGTGCCAGTAGTCTCAGACAGGGAGGAGTGGAGACCCAGTACTTC.

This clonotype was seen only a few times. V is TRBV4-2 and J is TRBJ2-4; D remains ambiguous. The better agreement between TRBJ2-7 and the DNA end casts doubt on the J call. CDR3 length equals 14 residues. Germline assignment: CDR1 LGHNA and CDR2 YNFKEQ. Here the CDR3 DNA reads TGTGCCAGCAGCCAAGAGTACGGCTATTACGAGCAGTACTTC. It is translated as CASSQEYGYYEQYF.

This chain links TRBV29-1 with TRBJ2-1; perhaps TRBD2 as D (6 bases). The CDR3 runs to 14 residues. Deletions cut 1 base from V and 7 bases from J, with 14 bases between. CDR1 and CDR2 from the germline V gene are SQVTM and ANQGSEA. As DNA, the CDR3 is TGCAGCGTTGAAGGGGCGACTAGTTTGAATGAGCAGTTCTTC. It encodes CSVEGATSLNEQFF.

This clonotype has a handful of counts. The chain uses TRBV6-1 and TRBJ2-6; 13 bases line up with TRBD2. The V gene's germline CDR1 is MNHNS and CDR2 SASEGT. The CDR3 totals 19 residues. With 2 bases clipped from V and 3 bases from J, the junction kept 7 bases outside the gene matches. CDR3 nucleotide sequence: TGTGCCAGCAGTGAAAGGACTAGCGGGAGTTATTTTGGGGCCAACGTCCTGACTTTC. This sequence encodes CASSERTSGSYFGANVLTF.

DNA for the CDR3: TGTGCCAGCAGCTTAGAGGGTGCAGATCCGCACAATGAGCAGTACTTC. This sequence encodes CASSLEGADPHNEQYF. The chain combines TRBV7-8 with TRBJ2-1; D is undetermined. The J call may be incorrect, as the DNA end agrees better with TRBJ2-7. The CDR3 spans 16 residues. The germline CDR1 and CDR2 sequences are SGHVS and FQNEAQ.

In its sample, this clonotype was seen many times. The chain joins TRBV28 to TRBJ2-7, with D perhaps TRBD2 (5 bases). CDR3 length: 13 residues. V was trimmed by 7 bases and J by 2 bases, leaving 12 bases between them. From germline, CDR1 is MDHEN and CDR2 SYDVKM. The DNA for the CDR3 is TGTGCCAGCAAAAGGACGGGAACCTACGAGCAGTACTTC. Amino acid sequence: CASKRTGTYEQYF.

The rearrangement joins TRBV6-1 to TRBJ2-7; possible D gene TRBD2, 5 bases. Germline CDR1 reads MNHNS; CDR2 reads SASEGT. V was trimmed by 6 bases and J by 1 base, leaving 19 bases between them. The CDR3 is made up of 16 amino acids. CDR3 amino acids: CASRKTRATASYEQYF. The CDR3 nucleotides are TGTGCCAGCAGAAAAACTAGAGCTACAGCATCCTACGAGCAGTACTTC.

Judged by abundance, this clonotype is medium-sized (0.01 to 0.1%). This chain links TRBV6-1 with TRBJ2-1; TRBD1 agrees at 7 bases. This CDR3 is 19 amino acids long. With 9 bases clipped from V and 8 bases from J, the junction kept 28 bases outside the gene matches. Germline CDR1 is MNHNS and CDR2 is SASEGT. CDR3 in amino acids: CASPHKPGDRVISNDEQFF. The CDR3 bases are TGTGCCAGTCCTCATAAGCCCGGAGACAGGGTGATATCGAACGATGAGCAGTTCTTC.

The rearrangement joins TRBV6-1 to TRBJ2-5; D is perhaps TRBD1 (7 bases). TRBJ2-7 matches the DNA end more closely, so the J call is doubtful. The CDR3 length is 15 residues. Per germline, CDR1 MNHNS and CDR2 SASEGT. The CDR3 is CASSEDAGGGYEQYF. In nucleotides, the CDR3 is TGTGCCAGCAGTGAAGATGCAGGGGGAGGCTACGAGCAGTACTTC.

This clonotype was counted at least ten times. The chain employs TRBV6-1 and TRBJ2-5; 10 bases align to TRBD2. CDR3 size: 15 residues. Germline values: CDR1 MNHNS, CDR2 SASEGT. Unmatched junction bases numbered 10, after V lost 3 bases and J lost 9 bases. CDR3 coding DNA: TGTGCCAGCAGTGAGGACAGCGGGAGGGGACTGGCCCAGTACTTC. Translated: CASSEDSGRGLAQYF.

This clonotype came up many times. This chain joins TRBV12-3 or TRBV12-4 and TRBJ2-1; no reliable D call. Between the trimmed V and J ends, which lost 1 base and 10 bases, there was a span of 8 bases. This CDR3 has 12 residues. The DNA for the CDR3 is TGTGCCAGCAGTTTAGACTTATACGAGCAGTTCTTC. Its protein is CASSLDLYEQFF.

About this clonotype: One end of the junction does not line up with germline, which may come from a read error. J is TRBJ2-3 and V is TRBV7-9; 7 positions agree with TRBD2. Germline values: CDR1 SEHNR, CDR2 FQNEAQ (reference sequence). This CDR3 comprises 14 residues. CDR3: CASSLQRDQDTQYF. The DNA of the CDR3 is TGTGCCAGCAGCTTACAGCGGGACCAAGATACCCAGTATTTC.

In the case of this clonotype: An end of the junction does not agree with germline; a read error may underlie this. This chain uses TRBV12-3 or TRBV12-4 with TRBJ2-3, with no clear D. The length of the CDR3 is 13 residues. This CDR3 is CARRSVNTDTQYF. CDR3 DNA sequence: TGTGCCCGCAGGTCTGTGAACACAGATACGCAGTATTTT.

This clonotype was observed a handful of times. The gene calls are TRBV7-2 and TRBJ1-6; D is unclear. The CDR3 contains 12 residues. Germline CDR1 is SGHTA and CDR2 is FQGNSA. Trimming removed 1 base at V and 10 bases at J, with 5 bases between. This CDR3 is CASSLVNSPLHF. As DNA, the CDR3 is TGTGCCAGCAGCTTAGTAAACTCACCCCTCCACTTT.

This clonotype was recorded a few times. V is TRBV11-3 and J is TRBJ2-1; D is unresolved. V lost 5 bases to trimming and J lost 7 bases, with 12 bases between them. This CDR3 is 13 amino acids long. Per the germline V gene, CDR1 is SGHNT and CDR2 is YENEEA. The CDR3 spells CASSQNIENEQFF. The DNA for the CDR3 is TGTGCCAGCAGCCAAAATATCGAGAATGAGCAGTTCTTC.

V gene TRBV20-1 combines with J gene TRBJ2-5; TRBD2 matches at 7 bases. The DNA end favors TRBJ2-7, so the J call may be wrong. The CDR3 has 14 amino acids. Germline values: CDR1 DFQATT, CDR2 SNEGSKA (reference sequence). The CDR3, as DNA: TGCAGTGCTGGAAATAGCGGGTATACCTACGAGCAGTACTTC. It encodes CSAGNSGYTYEQYF.